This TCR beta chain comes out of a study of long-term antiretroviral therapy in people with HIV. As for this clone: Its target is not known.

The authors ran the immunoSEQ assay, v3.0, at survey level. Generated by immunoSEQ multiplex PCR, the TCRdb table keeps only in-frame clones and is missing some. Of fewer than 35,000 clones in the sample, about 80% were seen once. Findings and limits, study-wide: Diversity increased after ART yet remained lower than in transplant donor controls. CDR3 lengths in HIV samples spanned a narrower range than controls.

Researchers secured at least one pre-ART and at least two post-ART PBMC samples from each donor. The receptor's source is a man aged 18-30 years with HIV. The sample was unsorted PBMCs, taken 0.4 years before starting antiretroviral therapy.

The CDR3 bases are TGTGCCAGCAGTGAAGTTGGGGGGGCGTCTCAGCCCCAGCATTTT. This gives the protein CASSEVGGASQPQHF. The chain links TRBV6-1 to TRBJ1-5, with a possible D match to TRBD1 (6 bases). V was shortened by 1 base and J by 6 bases, with 13 bases between the two germline ends. CDR3 length: 15 amino acids. The germline CDR1 and CDR2 sequences are MNHNS and SASEGT.